This T cell receptor (beta chain) emerged from a study of spatial heterogeneity in lung cancer (dated 2019 in TCRdb). Study-wide context: More beta-chain than alpha-chain transcripts were consistently detected, likely reflecting higher beta-chain transcript abundance. In non-small cell lung cancer, the study quantitatively compared TCR alpha and beta repertoires across several tumor regions, matched nontumor lung, and blood. Nonsynonymous mutation counts, determined by whole-exome sequencing of tumor tissue, were related to features of the TCR repertoire. At surgery, both alpha and beta chains were TCR-sequenced in 200 to 250 tumor regions, roughly 64 matched nontumor lung samples and some 58 PBMC samples. In the raw uncorrected reads, each unique combination of TCR and UMI appeared more than ten times on average. The study at large found these results: Additional single-cell paired TCR alpha and beta sequencing was considered necessary to confirm, at a functional level, the hypothesis that regional TCRs recognize regional mutations.

Taken from cysteine to phenylalanine, the CDR3 has 13 residues. CDR3 DNA is the only sequence kept; it has 39 bases, read in frame from the first base. From the germline V gene, CDR1 is SQVTM and CDR2 is ANQGSEA. V lost 7 bases and J lost 3 bases; the stretch between them is 12 bases long. Libraries were made using 5' RACE. The listed sequencing device is NextSeq 500. To allow correction of PCR and sequencing errors, the TCR library protocol tagged every TCR cDNA molecule with a unique molecular identifier. The paper's data handling went like this. TCR identification, UMI-based error correction and CDR3 extraction were all carried out with Decombinator tools. Expanded TCRs were defined as those above a frequency of 2 per 1,000, corresponding to the top 1% of the tumor frequency distribution. Renyi diversity was calculated using the R vegan package after each repertoire was subsampled 100 times to 5,000 TCRs. CDR3 similarity networks were constructed using string-kernel similarity of amino acid triplets, with links drawn between CDR3s whose pairwise similarity was above 0.82. The public reads were reprocessed in TCRdb via fastp at Q25 and MiXCR, keeping in-frame beta chains. Rows with one shared CDR3 protein collapse into an entry with the most common genes and DNA. The V and J calls, along with clone size, are taken from TCRdb and not from the paper's own processing. The sample includes 35,000 to 50,000 distinct CDR3 sequences, with approximately 3% observed a single time. About 37% of the sample rests with the top ten.

This clonotype was recorded at least ten times. It has no known antigen specificity. No base quality information exists; no much larger clone differs at one position. Taken with the paper, the label for time point translates to: sample taken at primary tumor resection. Donors were around 69 patients with early-stage, untreated non-small cell lung cancer from the lung TRACERx cohort. Without any cell sorting, TCR sequencing was performed on whole RNA extracted either from tumor and nontumor lung tissue or from cryopreserved PBMC samples. Only patients for whom sufficient RNA was available from at least two tumor regions were selected for TCR sequencing. A lung pathologist reviewed the tumor and adjacent nontumor lung specimens before the specimens were selected.

Sample: normal lung tissue next to the tumor, taken at surgery. The chain is encoded by TRBV29-1 joined to TRBJ1-4; the D gene is perhaps TRBD1, on 6 matching bases. This receptor was taken from a male donor with early-stage non-small cell lung cancer. The bases are TGCAGCGCAGGGGTGGTAGCTAATGAAAAACTGTTTTTT. Its protein is CSAGVVANEKLFF.